Below, 6 T cell receptor beta chains from the same sample are listed, as sequenced in a study of identical twins. A single record per CDR3 protein comes from TCRdb applying MiXCR to the 5' RACE reads. The data hold around 1.7 million distinct CDR3 sequences, with under 35% observed a single time. What was sequenced was cord blood. The receptors were gathered from a newborn girl in good health.

A single count supports this clonotype. The CDR3 DNA follows: TGCGCCAGCATGGCGAATCCCGGAGAGACCCAGTACTTC. It yields the protein CASMANPGETQYF. The gene calls are TRBV5-1 and TRBJ2-5; D is unresolved. Germline V CDR1 and CDR2: SGHRS, YFSETQ. The CDR3 contains 13 residues. The germline V and J ends were trimmed by 6 bases and 4 bases, with 13 bases remaining between them.

The chain joins TRBV20-1 to TRBJ1-6; D unclear. Trimming took 0 bases from V and 0 from J, leaving 9 bases between them. This CDR3 comprises 16 residues. Germline assignment: CDR1 DFQATT and CDR2 SNEGSKA (reference sequence). CDR3 in DNA: TGCAGTGCTAGAGATCAGGCTAGCTCCTATAATTCACCCCTCCACTTT. This translates into CSARDQASSYNSPLHF.

The gene calls are TRBV5-1 and TRBJ2-3, with 13 bases that match TRBD2. In germline, CDR1 is SGHRS, CDR2 YFSETQ. The CDR3 has 20 amino acids. V shed 0 bases and J 5 bases; nucleotides not matched to a gene: 15. CDR3 in amino acids: CASSLGPRGTSGMLQDTQYF. DNA of the CDR3: TGCGCCAGCAGCTTGGGCCCTCGGGGGACTAGCGGGATGCTCCAAGATACGCAGTATTTT. The whole variable domain, filled in from reference TRBV5-1 and TRBJ2-3, reads KAGVTQTPRYLIKTRGQQVTLSCSPISGHRSVSWYQQTPGQGLQFLFEYFSETQRNKGNFPGRFSGRQFSNSRSEMNVSTLELGDSALYLCASSLGPRGTSGMLQDTQYFGPGTRLTVL.

The CDR3 sequence: CASSHKGLAGVTNEQYF. In DNA, the CDR3 is TGTGCCAGCAGTCACAAAGGACTAGCGGGAGTCACCAATGAGCAGTACTTC. The chain is built from TRBV6-5 and TRBJ2-7; 13 nucleotides line up with TRBD2. Germline V gives CDR1 MNHEY, CDR2 SVGAGI. V dropped 5 bases and J dropped 7; count of bases not matched to a gene: 14. This CDR3 has 17 residues.

This clonotype came up a few times. The chain uses TRBV28 and TRBJ1-1; D unresolved. The CDR3 has 15 amino acids. Per germline, CDR1 MDHEN and CDR2 SYDVKM. Deletions cut 2 bases from V and 0 bases from J, with 10 bases between. Here the CDR3 reads CASSLPFPLNTEAFF. The CDR3 DNA is TGTGCCAGCAGTTTACCCTTTCCGCTGAACACTGAAGCTTTCTTT. Supplemented by reference TRBV28 and TRBJ1-1, the full variable domain reads DVKVTQSSRYLVKRTGEKVFLECVQDMDHENMFWYRQDPGLGLRLIYFSYDVKMKEKGDIPEGYSVSREKKERFSLILESASTNQTSMYLCASSLPFPLNTEAFFGQGTRLTVV.

V usage is TRBV27 and J usage is TRBJ2-1; D tentatively reads TRBD1 or TRBD2 (5 bases each). V lost 3 bases and J lost 5, with 17 bases in between. There are 16 residues in the CDR3. CDR1 is MNHEY, CDR2 SMNVEV, per germline (reference sequence). The CDR3 spells CASSFTPGASNNEQFF. The CDR3 DNA is TGTGCCAGCAGTTTCACCCCCGGGGCGAGCAACAATGAGCAGTTCTTC.